Described below is a single T cell receptor (beta chain) sequence and its context. Its cognate antigen is unknown. The donors were healthy bone marrow donors. This specimen comes from a study of cytomegalovirus exposure and HLA in healthy donors. Use of 60 Vbeta and 13 Jbeta primers characterized the PCR. Some clones are missing from TCRdb's copy, which holds only in-frame ones; the method was immunoSEQ multiplex PCR. This table holds roughly 250,000 clones, 75% to 85% found once. Study-wide results and caveats: It was about 180 TCR beta chains that were listed as cytomegalovirus-associated. In a later analysis, V- and J-gene trimming of beta chains associated with a DCLRE1C missense variant, replicated independently.

From germline, CDR1 is SEHNR and CDR2 FQNEAQ (reference sequence). The CDR3 covers 15 residues. V was cut by 3 bases and J by 4 bases, with 12 bases left in between. The J gene is TRBJ2-2, the V gene TRBV7-9, with D tentatively TRBD1 (6 bases). The sequence was obtained from a girl under 10 years old in good health and CMV-seronegative. The specimen sequenced was PBMCs. CDR3 sequence: CASSFRGGGTGELFF. For the CDR3, the DNA is TGTGCCAGCAGCTTCAGGGGTGGTGGCACCGGGGAGCTGTTTTTT.